The rows below give T cell receptor beta chains drawn from one sample of a study of cytomegalovirus exposure and HLA in healthy donors. Data came from immunoSEQ multiplex PCR; TCRdb stores just in-frame clones and leaves some out. The data show some 77,000 clones, about 80% seen once. The sample consisted of PBMCs. All receptors derive from a woman aged 50 to 60 in good health and CMV-seropositive. The CDR3 runs from the conserved cysteine through the conserved F or W. The order of the fields is V gene, D gene, J gene, CDR3 DNA, CDR3 protein. D genes are given only for firm matches.

>TRBV19|.|TRBJ1-2
TGTGCCAGTAGTCCGGGGGTAGGAAAGGATGGCTACACCTTC
CASSPGVGKDGYTF
>TRBV30|.|TRBJ2-5
TGTGCCTGGAGTGTAGGTCTGGGAGAAGAGACCCAGTACTTC
CAWSVGLGEETQYF
>TRBV7-6|.|TRBJ2-5
TGTGCCAGCAGCTTAAACCCCCAGGGTGCTGCGGAGACCCAGTACTTC
CASSLNPQGAAETQYF
>TRBV12-5|.|TRBJ1-3
TGTGCTAGTGGTTTGGTAGGGTTCATGACAGGTAGCTCTGGAAACACCATATATTTT
CASGLVGFMTGSSGNTIYF
>TRBV10-3|TRBD1|TRBJ1-1
TGTGCCATCAGGGGACAGGGGACCACTGAAGCTTTCTTT
CAIRGQGTTEAFF
>TRBV11-1|.|TRBJ2-2
TGTGCCAGCAGCCGGGACTCCTCGGGGGAGCTGTTTTTT
CASSRDSSGELFF
>TRBV19|TRBD2|TRBJ2-3
TGTGCCAGTAGTCCCCGATGGAGCGGGAGTCCCACAGATACGCAGTATTTT
CASSPRWSGSPTDTQYF
>TRBV7-7|TRBD2|TRBJ2-5
TGTGCTAGCAGCCGTCTAGCGGGAGGAAGCAACCAAGAGACCCAGTACTTC
CASSRLAGGSNQETQYF
>TRBV6-5|.|TRBJ2-3
TGTGCCAGCAAGGAAAGGGGGACCGGCACAGATACGCAGTATTTT
CASKERGTGTDTQYF
>TRBV19|TRBD1|TRBJ1-1
TGTGCCAGTGGGACAGGGCTCACTGAAGCTTTCTTT
CASGTGLTEAFF
>TRBV30|TRBD1|TRBJ1-6
TGTGCCTGGAGTGTTGGGACAGCAACCTATAATTCACCCCTCCACTTT
CAWSVGTATYNSPLHF
>TRBV27|.|TRBJ1-6
TGTGCCAGCACCACGGGGGGACCGAGCAGCTCACCCCTCCACTTT
CASTTGGPSSSPLHF
>TRBV30|.|TRBJ1-2
TGTGCCTGGAGTACTCCCGGGATGGGGAACTATGGCTACACCTTC
CAWSTPGMGNYGYTF
>TRBV5-1|TRBD2|TRBJ2-3
TGCGCCAGCAGCTACGGACTAGCGGGGGCTAGCACAGATACGCAGTATTTT
CASSYGLAGASTDTQYF
>TRBV5-1|.|TRBJ1-1
TGCGCCAGCAGCTTGGCCCTTGGGAGTGGAACTGAAGCTTTCTTT
CASSLALGSGTEAFF
>TRBV9|.|TRBJ1-5
TGTGCCAGCACCGAAAAACGAGGACTGCATAGCAATCAGCCCCAGCATTTT
CASTEKRGLHSNQPQHF
>TRBV10-2|TRBD1|TRBJ1-2
TGCGCCAGCAGTGAGGTGGCAGGGGGTCAATATGGCTACACCTTC
CASSEVAGGQYGYTF
>TRBV5-6|.|TRBJ1-3
TGTGCCAGCAGCTTGGCCCAAGGGGTTGGAAACACCATATATTTT
CASSLAQGVGNTIYF
>TRBV9|TRBD2|TRBJ2-5
TGTGCCAGCAGTAGGGGACTAGCGGGGGCCCAAGAGACCCAGTACTTC
CASSRGLAGAQETQYF